A selection of T cell receptor beta chains follows, all from one sample in a study of blood T cell repertoires in COVID-19. Sequenced by immunoSEQ multiplex PCR; TCRdb stores in-frame clones only, minus some. The sample lists over 200,000 clones; about nine tenths were seen once. The material sequenced was peripheral blood. These receptors all come from a man in his sixties who had recovered from COVID-19. Each CDR3 is given with its conserved first and last residue. A D gene is named only where the DNA matches it firmly. Clone size is given for some rows only: seen once, a few or many times, or a class if the clone is expanded.

CDR3 DNA: TGCGCCACCGCGACTAGCGGGAACGTCTACAATGAGCAGTTCTTC
CDR3 protein: CATATSGNVYNEQFF
V gene: TRBV5-1
D gene: TRBD2
clone size: -
J gene: TRBJ2-1

CDR3 DNA: TGTGCCAGCAGCATACAAGGAGGTCGGTTTGGGGGGAATGAGCAGTTCTTC
CDR3 protein: CASSIQGGRFGGNEQFF
V gene: TRBV7-3
D gene: -
clone size: -
J gene: TRBJ2-1

CDR3 DNA: TGTGCCAGCAGCTCGCCGGGACAGGGGTCCTACGAGCAGTACTTC
CDR3 protein: CASSSPGQGSYEQYF
V gene: TRBV7-2
D gene: TRBD1
clone size: -
J gene: TRBJ2-7

CDR3 DNA: TGTGCCAGCAGGACTGCGTCCGGGACTAGCTGTGAGAGCTCCTACAATGAGCAGTTCTTC
CDR3 protein: CASRTASGTSCESSYNEQFF
V gene: TRBV6-8
D gene: TRBD2
clone size: -
J gene: TRBJ2-1

CDR3 DNA: TGTGCCAGCAGCTTACGGTCGGGACAGGGGATCGACACCGGGGAGCTGTTTTTT
CDR3 protein: CASSLRSGQGIDTGELFF
V gene: TRBV7-6
D gene: TRBD1
clone size: -
J gene: TRBJ2-2

CDR3 DNA: TGCAGTGCTAGCCCCGAAGAGACCCAGTACTTC
CDR3 protein: CSASPEETQYF
V gene: TRBV20-1
D gene: -
clone size: -
J gene: TRBJ2-5

CDR3 DNA: TGTGCCAGCAGTCCCGGGACAGGACTCTACGAGCAGTACTTC
CDR3 protein: CASSPGTGLYEQYF
V gene: TRBV7-9
D gene: TRBD1
clone size: -
J gene: TRBJ2-7

CDR3 DNA: TGTGCCAGCAGCCCCGTAGTACGAACAGGGGTTTATGAGCAGTTCTTC
CDR3 protein: CASSPVVRTGVYEQFF
V gene: TRBV5-6
D gene: TRBD1
clone size: -
J gene: TRBJ2-1

CDR3 DNA: TGTGCCAGCAGCGCCGGACAGGGTAGCTCCTACGAGCAGTACTTC
CDR3 protein: CASSAGQGSSYEQYF
V gene: TRBV9
D gene: TRBD1
clone size: -
J gene: TRBJ2-7

CDR3 DNA: TGTGCCAGCAGCTTAGCCCAGACAGACTACGAGCAGTACTTC
CDR3 protein: CASSLAQTDYEQYF
V gene: TRBV11-2
D gene: -
clone size: -
J gene: TRBJ2-7

CDR3 DNA: TGTGCCAGCAGCTTGGGGGGGATTCTAGCCTACGAGCAGTACTTC
CDR3 protein: CASSLGGILAYEQYF
V gene: TRBV7-9
D gene: TRBD2
clone size: -
J gene: TRBJ2-7

CDR3 DNA: TGTGCCAGCAGCTTGAGTCTAGCGGGAGTCACAGATACGCAGTATTTT
CDR3 protein: CASSLSLAGVTDTQYF
V gene: TRBV5-6
D gene: TRBD2
clone size: -
J gene: TRBJ2-3

CDR3 DNA: TGTGCCAGCAGCTTGGGGGGGGGCCTGAACACTGAAGCTTTCTTT
CDR3 protein: CASSLGGGLNTEAFF
V gene: TRBV5-4
D gene: -
clone size: -
J gene: TRBJ1-1

CDR3 DNA: TGTGCCAGCAGCCGCCCGGGACTGAAGTCGGAGCAGTTCTTC
CDR3 protein: CASSRPGLKSEQFF
V gene: TRBV11-1
D gene: -
clone size: -
J gene: TRBJ2-1

CDR3 DNA: TGTGCCAGCAGCCCCTGGACTAGCAGTTCCTACAATGAGCAGTTCTTC
CDR3 protein: CASSPWTSSSYNEQFF
V gene: TRBV3-1/TRBV3-2
D gene: TRBD2
clone size: -
J gene: TRBJ2-1

CDR3 DNA: TGTGCCAGCAGCTTGGACTCAGGAATTACTGAAGCTTTCTTT
CDR3 protein: CASSLDSGITEAFF
V gene: TRBV5-4
D gene: -
clone size: -
J gene: TRBJ1-1

CDR3 DNA: TGTGCCAGCAGCTTGGCCGACAGGTTGAACACTGAAGCTTTCTTT
CDR3 protein: CASSLADRLNTEAFF
V gene: TRBV5-6
D gene: -
clone size: once
J gene: TRBJ1-1

CDR3 DNA: TGTGCCAGCAGTCTTACAGGGACTAGCGGCAAAGAGACCCAGTACTTC
CDR3 protein: CASSLTGTSGKETQYF
V gene: TRBV6-2/TRBV6-3
D gene: TRBD2
clone size: -
J gene: TRBJ2-5

CDR3 DNA: TGCAGCGTTGAGGGGCCCCCCATAGACGAAGCTTTCTTT
CDR3 protein: CSVEGPPIDEAFF
V gene: TRBV29-1
D gene: -
clone size: -
J gene: TRBJ1-1

CDR3 DNA: TGTGCCAGCTCACCACAGCAGGGCAATCAGCCCCAGCATTTT
CDR3 protein: CASSPQQGNQPQHF
V gene: TRBV18
D gene: -
clone size: -
J gene: TRBJ1-5

CDR3 DNA: TGTGCCAGCAGCGTAGAGGGGCCCTATACAAACACCATATATTTT
CDR3 protein: CASSVEGPYTNTIYF
V gene: TRBV9
D gene: -
clone size: -
J gene: TRBJ1-3

CDR3 DNA: TGTGCCACCAGTGACCGGGAGGGAGGTGGCGGCTACACCTTC
CDR3 protein: CATSDREGGGGYTF
V gene: TRBV24-1
D gene: -
clone size: -
J gene: TRBJ1-2

CDR3 DNA: TGTGCCAGCAGCTTTATTAACAGGGCCCTTAACTATGGCTACACCTTC
CDR3 protein: CASSFINRALNYGYTF
V gene: TRBV28
D gene: -
clone size: once
J gene: TRBJ1-2

CDR3 DNA: TGTGCCAGCAGCAAATCCCGGACTAGCGGGAGTTACGAGCAGTACTTC
CDR3 protein: CASSKSRTSGSYEQYF
V gene: TRBV21-1
D gene: -
clone size: -
J gene: TRBJ2-7

CDR3 DNA: TGTGCCAGCAGCTTACAGGGGGCGGGCGGGGAGCTGTTTTTT
CDR3 protein: CASSLQGAGGELFF
V gene: TRBV5-4
D gene: TRBD1
clone size: -
J gene: TRBJ2-2

CDR3 DNA: TGTGCCAGCAGCGTAGACCCTAGCGGGGGGGCCGTGGAGCAGTTCTTC
CDR3 protein: CASSVDPSGGAVEQFF
V gene: TRBV9
D gene: TRBD2
clone size: -
J gene: TRBJ2-1

CDR3 DNA: TGTGCCAGCAGTCCCCCGGGACAGGTTAACTATGGCTACACCTTC
CDR3 protein: CASSPPGQVNYGYTF
V gene: TRBV28
D gene: TRBD1
clone size: -
J gene: TRBJ1-2

CDR3 DNA: TGTGCCAGCAGCTTTACTAGCGGCAATGAGCAGTTCTTC
CDR3 protein: CASSFTSGNEQFF
V gene: TRBV11-2
D gene: TRBD2
clone size: -
J gene: TRBJ2-1